In this sample, the clone carrying this TCR beta chain turned up once. What it binds is not known. This sample was included in a study of cytomegalovirus exposure and HLA in healthy donors. Study-wide context: The platform used for the 120 validation repertoires matched that of the roughly 630 first-cohort repertoires, a later analysis reported. Study-wide findings and caveats: According to a subsequent analysis, TCR clusters identified in the first cohort showed a tendency to co-occur across the 110 or so validation repertoires. Through in vitro validation, a few CMV-associated chains were shown to be specific for CMV antigens.

Clones were sequenced by immunoSEQ multiplex PCR, and TCRdb holds only the in-frame ones, with some missing. The sample lists about 130,000 clones; about 90% were seen once. Separate from the roughly 700-subject first cohort was the 120-subject validation cohort, to which the donors belonged. V lost 6 bases and J lost 0, with 14 bases in between. The CDR3 length is 15 residues. CDR1 is LNHDA and CDR2 is SQIVND in the germline V gene (reference sequence). The sequence came from a man aged 25-40 years in good health and CMV-seronegative. The genes are TRBV19 and TRBJ1-1, with D possibly TRBD1 on 6 matching bases. The specimen sequenced was PBMCs. CDR3 coding DNA: TGTGCCAGTAGGTCGTACAGGGATATGAACACTGAAGCTTTCTTT. This sequence encodes CASRSYRDMNTEAFF.